Listed below are T cell receptor beta chains from one sample, sequenced in a study of T-cell reconstitution after alpha-beta-depleted transplantation in children. TCRdb redid the calling of the PCR reads with MiXCR, one entry per CDR3 protein. The repertoire holds some 300,000 distinct CDR3 sequences, with under 13% as singletons. Specimen: PBMCs from the stem cell graft donor, collected from the stem cell graft. The receptors here all came from a human donor who donated a stem cell graft to a child with acute lymphoblastic leukemia. CDR3s include the opening cysteine and the closing phenylalanine or tryptophan. The D gene is left open where the match is weak. Only some rows state a clone size, as once, few, many or a class for expanded clones.

size: few
D: .
V: TRBV29-1
J: TRBJ2-1
DNA: TGCAGCGTTGAAGCCGGACTCGCAGGCGACGCCACACAGTTCTTC
CDR3: CSVEAGLAGDATQFF

size: few
D: .
V: TRBV19
J: TRBJ2-7
DNA: TGTGCCAGTAGTATACGTCATCCGGGGTTCGGCGAGCAGTACTTC
CDR3: CASSIRHPGFGEQYF

size: .
D: .
V: TRBV3-1
J: TRBJ1-1
DNA: TGTGCCAGCAGCCAATTAGTACCGGGGGTCGAAGCTTTCTTT
CDR3: CASSQLVPGVEAFF

size: few
D: .
V: TRBV12-3/TRBV12-4
J: TRBJ1-1
DNA: TGTGCCAGCAGCTATGCTGGACAAGGGGACACTGAAGCTTTCTTT
CDR3: CASSYAGQGDTEAFF

size: many
D: TRBD2
V: TRBV7-9
J: TRBJ2-1
DNA: TGTGCCAGCAGCCCGTCCGGACTAGCGGGATACAATGAGCAGTTCTTC
CDR3: CASSPSGLAGYNEQFF

size: .
D: TRBD2
V: TRBV5-1
J: TRBJ2-7
DNA: TGCGCCAGCAGCTTGGCGCCTAGCGGGGGCTACGAGCAGTACTTC
CDR3: CASSLAPSGGYEQYF

size: few
D: TRBD1
V: TRBV20-1
J: TRBJ1-4
DNA: TGCAGTGCTAGAGATTGGGGACAGGGAGGTGAAAAACTGTTTTTT
CDR3: CSARDWGQGGEKLFF

size: .
D: .
V: TRBV2
J: TRBJ2-7
DNA: TGTGCCAGCAGTGAAGCGCTTGACAGCTTCTACGAGCAGTACTTC
CDR3: CASSEALDSFYEQYF

size: many
D: .
V: TRBV12-3/TRBV12-4
J: TRBJ2-7
DNA: TGTGCCAGCAGTTTTTTGGACTCCTACGAGCAGTACTTC
CDR3: CASSFLDSYEQYF

size: few
D: TRBD1
V: TRBV7-9
J: TRBJ1-1
DNA: TGTGCCAGCAGCCTCATCCGGGACAGCATGAACACTGAAGCTTTCTTT
CDR3: CASSLIRDSMNTEAFF

size: few
D: .
V: TRBV3-1
J: TRBJ1-3
DNA: TGTGCCAGCAGCGGGGGGCTCTCTGGAAACACCATATATTTT
CDR3: CASSGGLSGNTIYF

size: many
D: .
V: TRBV10-1
J: TRBJ2-1
DNA: TGCGCCAGCAGTCAAGACGGGAATGCGTACAATGAGCAGTTCTTC
CDR3: CASSQDGNAYNEQFF

size: many
D: TRBD1
V: TRBV27
J: TRBJ1-1
DNA: TGTGCCAGCAGTTTATCAGGGGGCGGCACTGAAGCTTTCTTT
CDR3: CASSLSGGGTEAFF

size: few
D: TRBD1
V: TRBV20-1
J: TRBJ1-6
DNA: TGCAGTGCCAGACAGCAGACAGGGGTTCACTATAATTCACCCCTCCACTTT
CDR3: CSARQQTGVHYNSPLHF

size: many
D: .
V: TRBV4-2
J: TRBJ2-3
DNA: TGTGCCAGCAGCCAAGATCCGTCTAGCGGGACAGGCAATACGCAGTATTTT
CDR3: CASSQDPSSGTGNTQYF

size: .
D: .
V: TRBV7-2
J: TRBJ2-1
DNA: TGTGCCAGCAGCTTACCCCCCGGGAGTGAGCAGTTCTTC
CDR3: CASSLPPGSEQFF

size: few
D: TRBD1
V: TRBV10-3
J: TRBJ1-1
DNA: TGTGCCATCAGCGGGACAGGGGCAGAAGCTTTCTTT
CDR3: CAISGTGAEAFF

size: .
D: .
V: TRBV28
J: TRBJ2-7
DNA: TGTGCCAGCCACCACCGTGCGGGGTACCACGAGCAGTACTTC
CDR3: CASHHRAGYHEQYF

size: few
D: TRBD1
V: TRBV5-1
J: TRBJ2-7
DNA: TGCGCCAGCACCTATACCGGGACAGGATCCGAGCAGTACTTC
CDR3: CASTYTGTGSEQYF

size: .
D: TRBD2
V: TRBV27
J: TRBJ2-7
DNA: TGTGCCAGCAGTTCCGCTAGCGGGAGTAACGAGCAGTACTTC
CDR3: CASSSASGSNEQYF

size: few
D: TRBD1
V: TRBV29-1
J: TRBJ1-2
DNA: TGCAGCGTTGAAGGGAGCGGGACAGTGTTC
CDR3: CSVEGSGTVF

size: few
D: TRBD1
V: TRBV7-9
J: TRBJ2-7
DNA: TGTGCCCACCAGCCGCCCGCGGGACAGGGCAACGAGCAGTACTTC
CDR3: CAHQPPAGQGNEQYF

size: .
D: TRBD1
V: TRBV5-6
J: TRBJ2-4
DNA: TGTGCCAGCAGCTTGCCGCCCCACAGGGGGAACATTCAGTACTTC
CDR3: CASSLPPHRGNIQYF

size: many
D: TRBD2
V: TRBV4-2
J: TRBJ2-3
DNA: TGTGCCAGCAGCTTCGAGCGGGGCTCTAGCACAGATACGCAGTATTTT
CDR3: CASSFERGSSTDTQYF

size: .
D: .
V: TRBV10-2
J: TRBJ2-4
DNA: TGCGCCAGCAAAAAATGGGGGGAAAACAGTCAGTACTTC
CDR3: CASKKWGENSQYF

size: many
D: .
V: TRBV12-3/TRBV12-4
J: TRBJ1-6
DNA: TGTGCCAGCAGTTTAAGTCAGGCAGGAAATTCACCCCTCCACTTT
CDR3: CASSLSQAGNSPLHF

size: .
D: .
V: TRBV12-3/TRBV12-4
J: TRBJ1-5
DNA: TGTGCCAGCAGTCTGATGACAGACAATCAGCCCCAGCATTTT
CDR3: CASSLMTDNQPQHF

size: .
D: .
V: TRBV5-5
J: TRBJ1-1
DNA: TGTGCCAGCAGCCTGACTCGGGGGAACACTGAAGCTTTCTTT
CDR3: CASSLTRGNTEAFF

size: .
D: TRBD1
V: TRBV4-1
J: TRBJ1-3
DNA: TGCGCCAGCAGCTGGGAGACAGGGGTCGGAAACACCATATATTTT
CDR3: CASSWETGVGNTIYF

size: few
D: .
V: TRBV20-1
J: TRBJ1-1
DNA: TGCAGTGCCGACAGTCCTGAAGCTTTCTTT
CDR3: CSADSPEAFF

size: .
D: .
V: TRBV11-1
J: TRBJ2-5
DNA: TGTGCCAGCAGCTTGAGCGGAGGGCAGTGGGAGACCCAGTACTTC
CDR3: CASSLSGGQWETQYF

size: few
D: TRBD1
V: TRBV10-3
J: TRBJ1-4
DNA: TGTGCCATCCAAGGACAGGGAATTAATGAAAAACTGTTTTTT
CDR3: CAIQGQGINEKLFF

size: few
D: TRBD2
V: TRBV10-3
J: TRBJ2-1
DNA: TGTGCCATCAAGGGGACTAGCGATTGGTTCTTC
CDR3: CAIKGTSDWFF

size: many
D: TRBD1
V: TRBV20-1
J: TRBJ2-7
DNA: TGCAGTGCTAGAGATCTCAGGACAGGGTCCTACGAGCAGTACTTC
CDR3: CSARDLRTGSYEQYF

size: few
D: .
V: TRBV29-1
J: TRBJ2-7
DNA: TGCAGCGTTGTACCCTCCTCCTACGAGCAGTACTTC
CDR3: CSVVPSSYEQYF

size: .
D: .
V: TRBV5-1
J: TRBJ2-3
DNA: TGCGCCAGCAGCTGGAGACAGTACGGGTTGGATACGCAGTATTTT
CDR3: CASSWRQYGLDTQYF

size: few
D: TRBD2
V: TRBV5-6
J: TRBJ2-5
DNA: TGTGCCAGCAGCTCCCCGACTAGCGGGACGTATCAAGAGACCCAGTACTTC
CDR3: CASSSPTSGTYQETQYF

size: .
D: TRBD2
V: TRBV7-2
J: TRBJ2-5
DNA: TGTGCCAGCAGCTATCCCCCCACTAGCGGGAAAGAGACCCAGTACTTC
CDR3: CASSYPPTSGKETQYF

size: many
D: .
V: TRBV28
J: TRBJ2-1
DNA: TGTGCCAGCAGTTCATTACTAGTTGAGCAGTTCTTC
CDR3: CASSSLLVEQFF

size: .
D: TRBD1
V: TRBV3-1
J: TRBJ2-6
DNA: TGTGCCAGCAGTGGATCCCCCGGGACAGGGGGTACTGGGGCCAACGTCCTGACTTTC
CDR3: CASSGSPGTGGTGANVLTF

size: few
D: .
V: TRBV4-1
J: TRBJ2-1
DNA: TGCGCCAGCACCCAGTGGCCAGCGAGATACAATGAGCAGTTCTTC
CDR3: CASTQWPARYNEQFF

size: few
D: .
V: TRBV4-2
J: TRBJ2-7
DNA: TGTGCCAGCAGCTCATATAGGAGCTCCTACGAGCAGTACTTC
CDR3: CASSSYRSSYEQYF

size: few
D: .
V: TRBV7-9
J: TRBJ2-1
DNA: TGTGCCAGCAGCCTCCCAGTACACAATGAGCAGTTCTTC
CDR3: CASSLPVHNEQFF

size: many
D: TRBD2
V: TRBV5-6
J: TRBJ2-3
DNA: TGTGCCAGCAGCTTGAAAGCGGGAGGTGCAGATACGCAGTATTTT
CDR3: CASSLKAGGADTQYF

size: .
D: .
V: TRBV5-4
J: TRBJ2-1
DNA: TGTGCCAGCAGCAGCTCGTCCGGTGGCGGCACGTTCTTC
CDR3: CASSSSSGGGTFF